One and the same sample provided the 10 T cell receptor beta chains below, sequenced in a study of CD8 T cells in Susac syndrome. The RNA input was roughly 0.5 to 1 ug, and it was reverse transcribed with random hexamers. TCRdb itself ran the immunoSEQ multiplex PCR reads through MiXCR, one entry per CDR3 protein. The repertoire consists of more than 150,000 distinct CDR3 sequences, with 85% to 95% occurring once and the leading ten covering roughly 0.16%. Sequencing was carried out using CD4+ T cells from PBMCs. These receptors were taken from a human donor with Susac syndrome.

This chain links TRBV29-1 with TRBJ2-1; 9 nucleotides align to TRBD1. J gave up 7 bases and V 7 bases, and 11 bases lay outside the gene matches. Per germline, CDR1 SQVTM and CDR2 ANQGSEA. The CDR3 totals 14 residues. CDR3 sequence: CSASPGQGLNEQFF. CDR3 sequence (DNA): TGCAGCGCCTCACCGGGACAGGGCCTAAATGAGCAGTTCTTC.

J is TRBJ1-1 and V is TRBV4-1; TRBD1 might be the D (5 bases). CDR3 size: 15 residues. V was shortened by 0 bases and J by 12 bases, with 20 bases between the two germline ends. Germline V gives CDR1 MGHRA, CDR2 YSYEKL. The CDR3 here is CASSQDLAAGLRTFF. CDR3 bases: TGCGCCAGCAGCCAAGATTTGGCAGCGGGACTGCGGACTTTCTTT.

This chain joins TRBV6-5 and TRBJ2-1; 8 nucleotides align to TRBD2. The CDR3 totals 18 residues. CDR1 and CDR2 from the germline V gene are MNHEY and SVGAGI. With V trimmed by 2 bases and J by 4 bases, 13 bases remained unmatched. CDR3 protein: CASSYTIGAGGQYNEQFF. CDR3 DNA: TGTGCCAGCAGTTACACCATCGGGGCGGGGGGCCAATACAATGAGCAGTTCTTC.

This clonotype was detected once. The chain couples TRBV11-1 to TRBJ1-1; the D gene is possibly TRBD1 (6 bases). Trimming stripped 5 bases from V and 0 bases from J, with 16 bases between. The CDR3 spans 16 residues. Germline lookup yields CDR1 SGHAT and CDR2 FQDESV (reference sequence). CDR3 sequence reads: CASSRSTGRLNTEAFF. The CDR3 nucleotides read TGTGCCAGCAGCCGATCGACAGGCCGCTTGAACACTGAAGCTTTCTTT.

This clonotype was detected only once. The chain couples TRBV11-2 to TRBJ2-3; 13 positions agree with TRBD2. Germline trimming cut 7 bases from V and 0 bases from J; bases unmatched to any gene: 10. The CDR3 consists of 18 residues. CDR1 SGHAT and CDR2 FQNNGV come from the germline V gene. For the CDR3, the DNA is TGTGCCAGCACCCGGGGACTAGCGGGGAGAGCTAGCACAGATACGCAGTATTTT. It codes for CASTRGLAGRASTDTQYF.

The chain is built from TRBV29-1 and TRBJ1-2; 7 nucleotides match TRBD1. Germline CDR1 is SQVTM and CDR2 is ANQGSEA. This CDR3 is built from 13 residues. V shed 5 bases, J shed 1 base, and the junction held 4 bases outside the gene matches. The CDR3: CSVRTGINYGYTF. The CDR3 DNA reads TGCAGCGTTAGGACAGGCATTAACTATGGCTACACCTTC.

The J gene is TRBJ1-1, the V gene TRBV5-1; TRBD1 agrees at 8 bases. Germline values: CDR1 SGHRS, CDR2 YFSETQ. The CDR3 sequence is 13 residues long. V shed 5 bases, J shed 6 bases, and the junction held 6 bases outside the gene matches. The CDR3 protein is CASRPQGASEAFF. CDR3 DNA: TGCGCCAGCAGGCCTCAGGGGGCATCTGAAGCTTTCTTT.

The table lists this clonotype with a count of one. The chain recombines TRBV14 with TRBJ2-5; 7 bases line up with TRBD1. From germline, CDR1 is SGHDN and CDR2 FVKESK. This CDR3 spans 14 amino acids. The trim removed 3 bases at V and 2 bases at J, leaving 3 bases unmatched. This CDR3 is CASSHRGLQETQYF. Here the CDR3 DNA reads TGTGCCAGCAGCCACAGGGGGTTACAAGAGACCCAGTACTTC.

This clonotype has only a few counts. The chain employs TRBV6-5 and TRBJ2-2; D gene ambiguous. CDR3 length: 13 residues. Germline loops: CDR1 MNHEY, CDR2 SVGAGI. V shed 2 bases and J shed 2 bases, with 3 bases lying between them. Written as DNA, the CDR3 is TGTGCCAGCAGTTACCAAAACACCGGGGAGCTGTTTTTT. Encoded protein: CASSYQNTGELFF.

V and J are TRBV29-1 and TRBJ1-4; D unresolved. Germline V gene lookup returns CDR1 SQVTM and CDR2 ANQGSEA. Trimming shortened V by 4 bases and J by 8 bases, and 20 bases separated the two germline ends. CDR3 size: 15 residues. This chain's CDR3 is CSVANAREAREKLFF. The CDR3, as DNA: TGCAGCGTTGCGAACGCTAGGGAGGCACGAGAAAAACTGTTTTTT.